What follows are 7 T cell receptor beta chains derived from one specimen sequenced in a study of sequential checkpoint blockade in melanoma. Indicated treatment: randomized to nivolumab then ipilimumab (arm A) or the reverse (arm B). Assay: immunoSEQ multiplex PCR; the TCRdb copy retains only in-frame clones and omits some. The table records roughly 20,000 clones, over 70% of them present only once. The input for sequencing was CD8+ T cells sorted from blood (inferred from file names), taken from a patient given nivolumab and ipilimumab in sequence. These receptors were taken from a human donor with melanoma.

The gene calls are TRBV27 and TRBJ1-4, with a tentative D call TRBD1 (6 bases). Germline CDR1 and CDR2: MNHEY and SMNVEV (reference sequence). V was clipped by 0 bases and J by 10 bases, with 9 bases between them. The CDR3 is made up of 13 amino acids. CDR3 sequence reads: CASSLSGGAKLFF. DNA for the CDR3: TGTGCCAGCAGTTTATCCGGGGGGGCAAAACTGTTTTTT.

This clone was seen only once. The J gene is TRBJ2-5, the V gene TRBV4-1; 10 bases fit TRBD1. The trim removed 1 base at V and 5 bases at J, leaving 10 bases unmatched. CDR3 length: 17 amino acids. CDR1 and CDR2 (germline): MGHRA, YSYEKL. The chain's CDR3 is CASSQGGMTGGSETQYF. The CDR3, as DNA: TGCGCCAGCAGCCAAGGGGGCATGACAGGGGGCTCGGAGACCCAGTACTTC.

This chain joins TRBV7-9 and TRBJ2-7, with D tentatively TRBD2 (6 bases). CDR1 is SEHNR and CDR2 is FQNEAQ in the germline V gene (reference sequence). There are 13 residues in the CDR3. Trimming took 2 bases from V and 5 from J, leaving 10 bases between them. CDR3 amino acids: CASSLLREDEQYF. The DNA of the CDR3 is TGTGCCAGCAGCTTACTCAGGGAGGACGAGCAGTACTTC.

The rearrangement uses TRBV5-1 and TRBJ2-5; 9 positions agree with TRBD1. The end of the DNA fits TRBJ2-7 better, so the J call may be wrong. Germline V gene data show CDR1 as SGHRS and CDR2 as YFSETQ. The CDR3 runs 14 residues. CDR3 protein: CASSSGQGSNEQYF. The CDR3 DNA sequence: TGCGCCAGCAGCTCGGGACAGGGTAGTAACGAGCAGTACTTC.

The chain uses TRBV6-5 and TRBJ2-7; D possibly corresponds to TRBD2 (5 bases). V was clipped by 6 bases and J by 0 bases, with 9 bases between them. CDR1 MNHEY and CDR2 SVGAGI come from the germline V gene. The CDR3 covers 13 residues. The CDR3 loop is CASRTGYSYEQYF. The CDR3 DNA reads TGTGCCAGCAGAACGGGATACTCCTACGAGCAGTACTTC.

This clone was seen a few times. The chain employs TRBV5-1 and TRBJ2-2; 9 bases match TRBD1. The germline V gene encodes CDR1 SGHRS and CDR2 YFSETQ. The CDR3 is made up of 15 amino acids. Trimming at V came to 0 bases and at J to 4 bases, leaving 1 base not matched to a gene. The CDR3 nucleotides are TGCGCCAGCAGCTTGGTGACAGGGGGCACCGGGGAGCTGTTTTTT. This codes for CASSLVTGGTGELFF. Filled out from reference TRBV5-1 and TRBJ2-2, the complete variable domain reads KAGVTQTPRYLIKTRGQQVTLSCSPISGHRSVSWYQQTPGQGLQFLFEYFSETQRNKGNFPGRFSGRQFSNSRSEMNVSTLELGDSALYLCASSLVTGGTGELFFGEGSRLTVL.

Only one count was recorded for this clone. This chain uses TRBV11-1 with TRBJ2-2; D call uncertain. The CDR3 sequence is 15 residues long. The V and J ends lost 7 bases and 4 bases respectively, with 16 bases between them. In germline, CDR1 is SGHAT, CDR2 FQDESV (reference sequence). The CDR3 DNA reads as TGTGCCAGCACCCCAGCCCCAAGCGTCACCGGGGAGCTGTTTTTT. Protein sequence: CASTPAPSVTGELFF.